Shown below are 28 T cell receptor beta chains from a single sample sequenced in a study of CD8 T cells in ankylosing spondylitis. General study findings and limits: A motif of seven or eight highly homologous TCR beta variants was seen as apparently characteristic of ankylosing spondylitis blood.

TCRdb re-called the 5' RACE reads with MiXCR, one entry per CDR3 protein. The profile shows under 950,000 distinct CDR3 sequences, roughly 20% of them singletons. No antigens are known for them. Sequencing input: blood, either unsorted or a sorted T cell fraction (not recorded which). The receptor set was obtained from a male donor with ankylosing spondylitis.

Comment on this clonotype: At one of its ends the junction is not consistent with the germline gene, which may arise from a read error. J is TRBJ2-1 and V is TRBV15; no clear D. This CDR3 has 13 residues. Germline lookup yields CDR1 LNHNV and CDR2 YYDKDF (reference sequence). CDR3 nucleotides: TGTGCCACCAGCAGAGGCTCCTCCAATGAGCAGTTCTTC. It translates to CATSRGSSNEQFF.

At least ten counts were recorded for this clonotype. The chain recombines TRBV20-1 with TRBJ2-3; 8 nucleotides match TRBD2. The CDR3 is made up of 16 amino acids. V dropped 3 bases and J dropped 4; count of bases not matched to a gene: 12. The V gene's germline CDR1 is DFQATT and CDR2 SNEGSKA (reference sequence). The CDR3 sequence: CSASAAGGVAADTQYF. The DNA for the CDR3 is TGCAGTGCTAGCGCCGCCGGGGGGGTAGCGGCAGATACGCAGTATTTT.

The chain carries TRBV27 and TRBJ2-6; D unresolved. Germline loops: CDR1 MNHEY, CDR2 SMNVEV (reference sequence). V was clipped by 11 bases and J by 0 bases, with 14 bases between them. This CDR3 has 15 residues. DNA for the CDR3: TGTGCCGCGCGGTTCTCCCTCTCTGGGGCCAACGTCCTGACTTTC. Protein sequence: CAARFSLSGANVLTF.

This clonotype was observed a few times. J is TRBJ1-2 and V is TRBV25-1; D is perhaps TRBD1 (5 bases). V lost 6 bases and J 8 bases, leaving 19 bases between the germline ends. This CDR3 region has 14 residues. CDR1 and CDR2 (germline): MGHDK, SYGVNS. The CDR3 DNA reads TGTGCCAGCAGAGATACAGGTTCGGTTGAGGGCTACACCTTC. This encodes CASRDTGSVEGYTF.

The chain recombines TRBV20-1 with TRBJ2-1, with 14 bases fitting TRBD2. Trimming removed 5 bases from V and 7 bases from J; junction bases left unmatched: 4. The CDR3 covers 14 residues. Germline CDR1 reads DFQATT; CDR2 reads SNEGSKA (reference sequence). CDR3 protein: CSAPGLAGGNEQFF. The DNA of the CDR3 is TGCAGTGCTCCAGGACTAGCGGGGGGTAATGAGCAGTTCTTC.

The chain links TRBV28 to TRBJ2-1; 10 bases match TRBD2. CDR3 length: 13 residues. The V gene's germline CDR1 is MDHEN and CDR2 SYDVKM. V trimming: 6 bases; J trimming: 10 bases; junction bases outside the gene matches: 6. The CDR3 DNA is TGTGCCAGCAGACTTAGCGGGGGGATGGAGCAGTTCTTC. It encodes CASRLSGGMEQFF.

This clonotype was counted many times. The chain combines TRBV27 with TRBJ2-6, with 10 bases lining up with TRBD2. The length of the CDR3 is 14 residues. V shed 3 bases and J 10 bases; nucleotides not matched to a gene: 3. The V gene's germline CDR1 is MNHEY and CDR2 SMNVEV (reference sequence). CDR3 bases: TGTGCCAGCAGTTTTCAGCGGGAGGGAAACGTCCTGACTTTC. Its protein is CASSFQREGNVLTF.

This rearrangement joins TRBV5-1 to TRBJ1-5, with D unresolved. With 0 bases removed from V and 2 bases from J, the gap between germline ends came to 9 bases. CDR3 length equals 15 residues. Germline CDR1 and CDR2: SGHRS and YFSETQ. CDR3 protein: CASSLGGIGNQPQHF. The CDR3 DNA reads as TGCGCCAGCAGCTTGGGGGGTATCGGCAATCAGCCCCAGCATTTT.

This clonotype was counted only a few times. The genes are TRBV12-3 or TRBV12-4 and TRBJ1-1; 8 bases fit TRBD1. The CDR3 is 16 amino acids. V shed 3 bases and J 5 bases; nucleotides not matched to a gene: 11. The chain's CDR3 is CASSLRRGPTITEAFF. For the CDR3, the DNA is TGTGCCAGCAGTTTGCGCAGGGGGCCAACGATTACTGAAGCTTTCTTT.

V and J are TRBV4-1 and TRBJ2-7, with D tentatively TRBD1 (6 bases). Germline V gene lookup returns CDR1 MGHRA and CDR2 YSYEKL. Trimming removed 4 bases at V and 2 bases at J, with 15 bases between. The length of the CDR3 is 15 residues. CDR3 in amino acids: CASSLRDTDTYEQYF. The CDR3 region has the DNA TGCGCCAGCAGCCTCCGGGACACTGACACCTACGAGCAGTACTTC.

This clonotype was observed a few times. J is TRBJ2-2 and V is TRBV12-3 or TRBV12-4, with TRBD1 matching over 8 bases. The CDR3 consists of 13 residues. After removal of 6 bases from V and 8 bases from J, the junction contained 5 bases not matched to a gene. The CDR3 protein is CASRLQGVGELFF. The CDR3 DNA reads TGTGCCAGCAGACTACAGGGGGTGGGGGAGCTGTTTTTT.

This clonotype has a handful of counts. The V gene is TRBV5-6, the J gene TRBJ1-2, with no clear D. V was pared by 0 bases and J by 5 bases, with 11 bases between. CDR1 is SGHDT and CDR2 is YYEEEE in the germline V gene. This CDR3 spans 14 amino acids. The CDR3 reads CASSLERVEYGYTF. The CDR3 DNA sequence: TGTGCCAGCAGCTTGGAGCGGGTCGAGTATGGCTACACCTTC.

The chain links TRBV7-2 to TRBJ2-7; maybe TRBD2 (7 bases). The germline CDR1 and CDR2 sequences are SGHTA and FQGNSA. This CDR3 is 15 amino acids long. V lost 0 bases and J 7 bases, leaving 16 bases between the germline ends. In nucleotides, the CDR3 is TGTGCCAGCAGCTTAGCGGGGGCGGGACTATCTGAGCAGTACTTC. Translated: CASSLAGAGLSEQYF.

The chain links TRBV3-1 to TRBJ2-2, with D perhaps being TRBD1 or TRBD2 (5 bases each). CDR1 and CDR2 from the germline V gene are LGHDT and YNNKEL (reference sequence). V lost 7 bases and J lost 4, with 13 bases in between. CDR3 length: 14 amino acids. CDR3 DNA sequence: TGTGCCAGCACCCTCCGAGGGACCACCGGGGAGCTGTTTTTT. Translation: CASTLRGTTGELFF.

The chain couples TRBV6-2 or TRBV6-3 to TRBJ2-7, with D unresolved. V was cut by 8 bases and J by 0 bases, with 8 bases left in between. The germline gives CDR1 MNHEY, CDR2 SVGEGT. The CDR3 contains 12 residues. The CDR3 nucleotides are TGTGCCAGCGCCAGGAGCTCCTACGAGCAGTACTTC. It specifies CASARSSYEQYF.

V gene TRBV6-5 combines with J gene TRBJ1-4, with 9 bases that match TRBD1. Germline loops: CDR1 MNHEY, CDR2 SVGAGI. The V gene end was trimmed by 2 bases and the J gene end by 9 bases; junction bases not matched to a gene: 7. This CDR3 comprises 15 residues. CDR3 nucleotides: TGTGCCAGCAGTTACGGGACAGGGTCTGAGAAAAAACTGTTTTTT. The encoded protein is CASSYGTGSEKKLFF.

This chain connects TRBV12-3 or TRBV12-4 to TRBJ2-5; the match to TRBD2 covers 9 bases. The ends lost 6 bases at V and 4 bases at J; junction bases unmatched: 9. This CDR3 has 15 amino acids. The CDR3 coding sequence is TGTGCCAGCAGGGGGGGACTAGCCGAGATAGAGACCCAGTACTTC. As protein: CASRGGLAEIETQYF.

The table lists this clonotype with a few counts. This chain uses TRBV20-1 with TRBJ2-1; TRBD2 matches 12 bases. The CDR3 runs 13 residues. The germline V gene encodes CDR1 DFQATT and CDR2 SNEGSKA (reference sequence). DNA for the CDR3: TGCGGGCCGACTAGCGGGAGACGCAATGAGCAGTTCTTC. Translating gives CGPTSGRRNEQFF.

V gene TRBV10-3 combines with J gene TRBJ2-7; D not resolved. The CDR3 runs 13 residues. CDR1 is ENHRY, CDR2 SYGVKD, per germline. V was cut by 2 bases and J by 6 bases, with 11 bases left in between. CDR3 in amino acids: CAISEADTLEQYF. The CDR3 nucleotides read TGTGCCATCAGTGAGGCGGATACCCTCGAGCAGTACTTC.

This clonotype was detected only a few times. The chain employs TRBV28 and TRBJ1-2; TRBD1 agrees at 10 bases. The V gene end was trimmed by 5 bases and the J gene end by 1 base; junction bases not matched to a gene: 10. Germline V gene lookup returns CDR1 MDHEN and CDR2 SYDVKM. The CDR3 contains 17 residues. The CDR3 DNA sequence: TGTGCCAGCAGTCCCTCGGGACAGGGGCGGGGTAACTATGGCTACACCTTC. Protein product: CASSPSGQGRGNYGYTF.

This clonotype was seen many times. The chain employs TRBV4-2 and TRBJ2-3, with D maybe TRBD2 (6 bases). The CDR3 is made up of 17 amino acids. Germline V gene lookup returns CDR1 LGHNA and CDR2 YNFKEQ. V was shortened by 0 bases and J by 2 bases, with 15 bases between the two germline ends. CDR3 region: CASSQDWREDLTDTQYF. CDR3 bases: TGTGCCAGCAGCCAAGATTGGAGGGAGGACCTCACAGATACGCAGTATTTT.

This clonotype was counted between two and nine times. V is TRBV5-1 and J is TRBJ2-7; no firm D call. The CDR3 covers 15 residues. Germline V gene data show CDR1 as SGHRS and CDR2 as YFSETQ. V was clipped by 0 bases and J by 1 base, with 11 bases between them. The CDR3 protein is CASSLAIAGSYEQYF. Here the CDR3 DNA reads TGCGCCAGCAGCTTGGCGATCGCTGGGTCCTACGAGCAGTACTTC.

The chain uses TRBV24-1 and TRBJ2-1; unclear D gene. The CDR3 has 16 residues. CDR1 is KGHDR and CDR2 is SFDVKD in the germline V gene. Trimming stripped 3 bases from V and 0 bases from J, with 11 bases between. The DNA of the CDR3 is TGTGCCACCAGTGATCCTGCGGAAAACTCCTACAATGAGCAGTTCTTC. Its translation: CATSDPAENSYNEQFF.

This clonotype was picked up a small number of times. The chain joins TRBV12-3 or TRBV12-4 to TRBJ2-5; 7 bases line up with TRBD1. CDR3 length: 13 residues. The junction had 4 bases not matched to a gene; V was cut back by 3 bases and J by 6 bases. CDR3 loop: CASSFRQGKTQYF. The CDR3 coding sequence is TGTGCCAGCAGTTTTAGACAGGGAAAGACCCAGTACTTC.

The sample holds a few counts of this clonotype. CDR3 nucleotides: TGTGCCAGCTCACCAGACCCAGGACAGGGTACGACTGAAGCTTTCTTT. It is translated as CASSPDPGQGTTEAFF. The chain combines TRBV18 with TRBJ1-1; 8 nucleotides agree with TRBD1. V was clipped by 2 bases and J by 5 bases; unmatched bases: 10. Germline CDR1 is KGHSH and CDR2 is LQKENI. The CDR3 sequence is 16 residues long.

V gene TRBV5-1 combines with J gene TRBJ2-5; D possibly corresponds to TRBD1 (5 bases). V was shortened by 4 bases and J by 2 bases, with 15 bases between the two germline ends. CDR1 and CDR2 from the germline V gene are SGHRS and YFSETQ. This CDR3 contains 15 residues. CDR3 sequence reads: CASSPTKGIQETQYF. The CDR3 nucleotides are TGCGCCAGCAGCCCGACCAAGGGGATTCAAGAGACCCAGTACTTC.

This clonotype was counted only a few times. The genes are TRBV7-2 and TRBJ2-5, with 15 bases fitting TRBD2. V dropped 5 bases and J dropped 3; count of bases not matched to a gene: 4. This CDR3 has 16 amino acids. Germline loops: CDR1 SGHTA, CDR2 FQGNSA. The CDR3 sequence is CASSQGLAGGEETQYF. In DNA form, the CDR3 reads TGTGCCAGCAGCCAAGGACTAGCGGGAGGGGAAGAGACCCAGTACTTC.

This clonotype was counted between two and nine times. This sequence joins TRBV2 and TRBJ2-2; 10 bases are shared with TRBD2. Germline CDR1 is SNHLY and CDR2 is FYNNEI. V dropped 8 bases and J dropped 0; count of bases not matched to a gene: 15. This CDR3 is built from 19 residues. CDR3 bases: TGTGCCAGCGAGGCCCTACTAGCGGGATGGCCCTCGAACACCGGGGAGCTGTTTTTT. Encoded protein: CASEALLAGWPSNTGELFF. Drawing the rest from reference TRBV2 and TRBJ2-2, the complete variable domain is EPEVTQTPSHQVTQMGQEVILRCVPISNHLYFYWYRQILGQKVEFLVSFYNNEISEKSEIFDDQFSVERPDGSNFTLKIRSTKLEDSAMYFCASEALLAGWPSNTGELFFGEGSRLTVL.